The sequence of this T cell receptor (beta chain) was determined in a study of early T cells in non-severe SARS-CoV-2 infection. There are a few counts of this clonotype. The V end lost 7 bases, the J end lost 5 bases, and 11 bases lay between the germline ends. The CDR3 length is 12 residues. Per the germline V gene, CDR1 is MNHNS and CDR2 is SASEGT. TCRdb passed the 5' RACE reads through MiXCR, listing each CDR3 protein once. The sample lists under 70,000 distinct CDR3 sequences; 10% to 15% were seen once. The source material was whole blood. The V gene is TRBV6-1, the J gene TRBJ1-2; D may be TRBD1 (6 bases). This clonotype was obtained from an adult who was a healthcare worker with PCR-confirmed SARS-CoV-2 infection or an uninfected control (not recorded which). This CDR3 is CASTLDSYGYTF. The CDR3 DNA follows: TGTGCCAGCACCCTGGACAGTTATGGCTACACCTTC.